This TCR beta chain came from a study of spatial heterogeneity in lung cancer. V lost 2 bases and J lost 7; bases outside the gene matches: 11. From germline, CDR1 is SGDLS and CDR2 YYNGEE. The CDR3 is 17 residues long. TCRdb ran MiXCR on the 5' RACE reads and lists one entry per CDR3 protein. The repertoire includes about 6,600 distinct CDR3 sequences, 18% of them detected once, and 16% sits in the top ten. This clonotype was seen a handful of times. Documented time point: sample taken at primary tumor resection. J is TRBJ2-2 and V is TRBV9, with 10 bases identical to TRBD2. The TCR sequence derives from a male donor with early-stage non-small cell lung cancer. The source material was normal lung tissue next to the tumor, sampled at surgery. CDR3 region: CASSVRVAGGVGGELFF. The CDR3 nucleotides read TGTGCCAGCAGCGTCAGAGTAGCGGGAGGAGTAGGCGGGGAGCTGTTTTTT.